A single sample is the source of the 26 T cell receptor beta chains below, sequenced in a study of sequential checkpoint blockade in melanoma (dated by TCRdb to between 2017 and 2020). The label giving this sample's treatment or condition can be read as: randomized to nivolumab then ipilimumab (arm A) or the reverse (arm B). The library was made by the immunoSEQ multiplex PCR assay. In TCRdb, the immuneACCESS table is reduced to in-frame sequences with V and J assigned. These tables do not hold every clone; where another copy was compared, an unresolved V gene accounts for under half, and the others remain unexplained. Within this sample are tens of thousands of clones, with nearly 70% of them counted one time only. About a fifth of the sample rests with the top ten. The sample here was CD8+ T cells sorted from blood (inferred from file names), taken from a patient given nivolumab and ipilimumab in sequence. These receptors originate from a human donor with melanoma.

The genes are TRBV9 and TRBJ1-4; 8 bases are shared with TRBD1. Germline assignment: CDR1 SGDLS and CDR2 YYNGEE. This CDR3 is 14 amino acids long. Trimming cost V 3 bases and J 10 bases; bases outside gene matches: 8. CDR3 in DNA: TGTGCCAGCAGCGGATCGGACAGGGTTGGAAAACTGTTTTTT. This sequence encodes CASSGSDRVGKLFF.

This clone was counted a few times. The J gene is TRBJ1-2, the V gene TRBV7-2, with 7 bases matching TRBD1. V shed 6 bases and J 8 bases; nucleotides not matched to a gene: 6. This CDR3 is 12 amino acids long. Germline V CDR1 and CDR2: SGHTA, FQGNSA. The CDR3 spells CASRGDSLGYTF. CDR3 coding DNA: TGTGCCAGCAGAGGGGACAGTCTGGGCTACACCTTC.

The chain combines TRBV5-8 with TRBJ1-2, with TRBD1 matching over 8 bases. V lost 2 bases, J lost 10 bases, and 7 bases stayed unmatched. The CDR3 runs to 13 residues. The germline V gene has CDR1 SGHTS and CDR2 YDEGEE. CDR3 region: CASSFQGASFYTF. In nucleotides, the CDR3 is TGTGCCAGCAGCTTCCAGGGGGCGAGTTTCTACACCTTC. Full variable domain (rest looked up from reference TRBV5-8 and TRBJ1-2): EAGVTQSPTHLIKTRGQQATLRCSPISGHTSVYWYQQALGLGLQFLLWYDEGEERNRGNFPPRFSGRQFPNYSSELNVNALELEDSALYLCASSFQGASFYTFGSGTRLTVV.

This clone was picked up one time. This chain uses TRBV5-5 with TRBJ2-7, with a weak D call TRBD1 (6 bases). The CDR3 is made up of 14 amino acids. V gave up 2 bases and J gave up 4 bases, with 13 bases separating them. The germline CDR1 and CDR2 sequences are SGHKS and YYEKEE (reference sequence). The CDR3 spells CASSFLGTGYEQYF. CDR3 nucleotide sequence: TGTGCCAGCAGCTTTCTGGGAACAGGGTACGAGCAGTACTTC.

The genes are TRBV9 and TRBJ1-4, with 7 bases lining up with TRBD1. CDR1 and CDR2 from the germline V gene are SGDLS and YYNGEE. With V trimmed by 4 bases and J by 7 bases, 10 bases remained unmatched. The CDR3 loop spans 15 amino acids. CDR3 loop: CASSRETGAGEKLFF. The CDR3 nucleotides read TGTGCCAGCAGCCGAGAAACAGGGGCGGGTGAAAAACTGTTTTTT.

The V and J genes are TRBV6-1 and TRBJ2-3, with a possible D match to TRBD2 (7 bases). CDR3 size: 14 residues. The germline V gene has CDR1 MNHNS and CDR2 SASEGT. V was clipped by 7 bases and J by 5 bases, with 16 bases between them. The CDR3 loop is CASIPGGPGDTQYF. The CDR3 coding sequence is TGTGCCAGCATCCCCGGGGGGCCAGGAGATACGCAGTATTTT.

The rearrangement joins TRBV4-3 to TRBJ2-1; 10 positions agree with TRBD1. Trimming removed 6 bases from V and 12 bases from J; junction bases left unmatched: 17. This CDR3 comprises 16 residues. The V gene's germline CDR1 is LGHNA and CDR2 YSLEER. CDR3 in DNA: TGCGCCAGCAGTTATGCCCCTGGGACAGGGGAATTTGGGCAGTTCTTC. Protein product: CASSYAPGTGEFGQFF.

V usage is TRBV5-6 and J usage is TRBJ1-2; perhaps TRBD1 as D (6 bases). The V gene's germline CDR1 is SGHDT and CDR2 YYEEEE. CDR3 length: 13 amino acids. V lost 5 bases and J lost 8, with 16 bases in between. CDR3 sequence reads: CASSFVGGAGYTF. The DNA of the CDR3 is TGTGCCAGCAGTTTTGTAGGGGGGGCCGGCTACACCTTC.

J is TRBJ1-1 and V is TRBV5-4, with D possibly matching TRBD1 (6 bases). This CDR3 has 12 amino acids. The ends were cut back, 4 bases at V and 7 bases at J, with 11 bases in the middle. The germline gives CDR1 SGHNT, CDR2 YYREEE (reference sequence). The CDR3, as DNA: TGTGCCAGCAGCCCCACAGGGAATGAAGCTTTCTTT. Protein sequence: CASSPTGNEAFF.

In DNA, the CDR3 is TGTGCCAGCAGCTTAGGTTTCTCAGAGGAGCAGTACGTC. Its protein is CASSLGFSEEQYV. The V and J genes are TRBV7-9 and TRBJ2-7; no clear D gene. Germline V gives CDR1 SEHNR, CDR2 FQNEAQ (reference sequence). CDR3 length equals 13 residues. The V and J ends lost 1 base and 7 bases respectively, with 11 bases between them.

This clone was observed a handful of times. V gene TRBV5-8 combines with J gene TRBJ2-2; D gene unclear. CDR1 SGHTS and CDR2 YDEGEE come from the germline V gene. Trimming removed 4 bases from V and 0 bases from J, with 7 bases in between. There are 14 residues in the CDR3. The CDR3 coding sequence is TGTGCCAGCAGCATCCGTCCGAACACCGGGGAGCTGTTTTTT. This codes for CASSIRPNTGELFF.

The chain links TRBV13 to TRBJ2-1; 8 positions match TRBD2. V trimming: 5 bases; J trimming: 4 bases; junction bases outside the gene matches: 4. This CDR3 spans 14 amino acids. Germline CDR1 is PRHDT and CDR2 is FYEKMQ (reference sequence). In nucleotides, the CDR3 is TGTGCCAGCAGCGGACGGGGGGGGTACAATGAGCAGTTCTTC. Protein product: CASSGRGGYNEQFF.

In this sample, this clone turned up a few times. The V and J genes are TRBV5-5 and TRBJ1-1, with D uncertain. V lost 0 bases and J lost 11, with 8 bases in between. CDR3 length equals 11 residues. Germline CDR1 is SGHKS and CDR2 is YYEKEE (reference sequence). The CDR3 DNA is TGTGCCAGCAGCTTGGGAGGTCCGGCTTTCTTT. Its translation: CASSLGGPAFF.

The chain uses TRBV4-2 and TRBJ1-5; D call uncertain. The CDR3 covers 16 residues. V was shortened by 0 bases and J by 3 bases, with 12 bases between the two germline ends. CDR1 is LGHNA and CDR2 is YNFKEQ in the germline V gene. CDR3 protein: CASSQEGWQDNQPQHF. CDR3 DNA sequence: TGTGCCAGCAGCCAAGAGGGTTGGCAGGACAATCAGCCCCAGCATTTT.

V is TRBV19 and J is TRBJ2-5, with D possibly being TRBD1 (6 bases). Matching the DNA end better, TRBJ2-7 makes the J call doubtful. Germline V gene sequence: CDR1 LNHDA, CDR2 SQIVND (reference sequence). The length of the CDR3 is 15 residues. The CDR3 spells CASSHTGTQSYEQYF. The CDR3, as DNA: TGTGCCAGTAGTCATACCGGGACACAGTCCTACGAGCAGTACTTC.

The chain is built from TRBV7-2 and TRBJ1-1; 9 nucleotides agree with TRBD1. The V gene's germline CDR1 is SGHTA and CDR2 FQGNSA. With V trimmed by 4 bases and J by 1 base, 1 base remained unmatched. The CDR3 has 14 residues. The CDR3 loop is CASSSTGGNTEAFF. CDR3 bases: TGTGCCAGCAGCTCGACAGGGGGGAACACTGAAGCTTTCTTT.

This clone was picked up a small number of times. J is TRBJ2-7 and V is TRBV5-5; D is unclear. With 4 bases removed from V and 3 bases from J, the gap between germline ends came to 14 bases. Germline CDR1 and CDR2: SGHKS and YYEKEE (reference sequence). The CDR3 loop spans 14 amino acids. The CDR3 sequence: CASSQDNTVYEQYF. Written as DNA, the CDR3 is TGTGCCAGCAGCCAGGATAATACGGTCTACGAGCAGTACTTC.

This rearrangement joins TRBV29-1 to TRBJ2-2; D might be TRBD2 (6 bases). The V end was cut by 6 bases, the J end by 4 bases, with 9 bases between. The CDR3 is 12 residues long. Germline V CDR1 and CDR2: SQVTM, ANQGSEA. The CDR3 here is CSVPGGTGELFF. CDR3 DNA: TGCAGCGTCCCCGGGGGCACCGGGGAGCTGTTTTTT.

The J gene is TRBJ2-7, the V gene TRBV6-1; 7 positions match TRBD1. The CDR3 has 13 amino acids. The J segment lost 5 bases and the V segment lost 3 bases, leaving 4 bases of the junction unmatched. Germline V lookup: CDR1 MNHNS, CDR2 SASEGT. The CDR3 nucleotides are TGTGCCAGCAGTGACAGGGGGATCGACGAGCAGTACGTC. As protein: CASSDRGIDEQYV.

Only a few counts were recorded for this clone. This rearrangement joins TRBV9 to TRBJ2-2; unclear D gene. Germline values: CDR1 SGDLS, CDR2 YYNGEE. V was trimmed by 4 bases and J by 7 bases, leaving 8 bases between them. The CDR3 runs 12 residues. CDR3 sequence reads: CASSQILGELFF. As DNA, the CDR3 is TGTGCCAGCAGCCAGATCCTCGGGGAGCTGTTTTTT.

This clone was detected a few times. The V gene is TRBV25-1, the J gene TRBJ1-2; D remains unclear. CDR1 MGHDK and CDR2 SYGVNS come from the germline V gene. V lost 0 bases to trimming and J lost 1 base, with 6 bases between them. The CDR3 covers 14 residues. CDR3 region: CASSEYGNNYGYTF. The DNA of the CDR3 is TGTGCCAGCAGTGAATATGGCAATAACTATGGCTACACCTTC.

The genes are TRBV7-2 and TRBJ2-1, with a tentative D call TRBD1 (6 bases). V was pared by 5 bases and J by 1 base, with 12 bases between. The CDR3 loop spans 15 amino acids. The V gene's germline CDR1 is SGHTA and CDR2 FQGNSA. CDR3 nucleotide sequence: TGTGCCAGCAGCCAGCAGGGGTGGTCCTACAATGAGCAGTTCTTC. Protein sequence: CASSQQGWSYNEQFF.

The rearrangement uses TRBV5-6 and TRBJ2-2; 12 nucleotides agree with TRBD2. The length of the CDR3 is 15 residues. Looked up from germline, CDR1 is SGHDT and CDR2 is YYEEEE. V lost 3 bases and J lost 4; bases outside the gene matches: 1. The CDR3 protein is CASSSTSGGTGELFF. In DNA form, the CDR3 reads TGTGCCAGCAGCTCGACTAGCGGGGGCACCGGGGAGCTGTTTTTT.

There are a few counts of this clone. This chain connects TRBV7-8 to TRBJ2-1, with TRBD1 matching over 8 bases. The CDR3 has 14 amino acids. Losses at the gene ends were 5 bases for V and 4 bases for J; bases not matched to a gene: 4. Germline-derived CDR1 and CDR2 are SGHVS and FQNEAQ. CDR3 bases: TGTGCCAGCAGCCCCCAGGGGGCTTACAATGAGCAGTTCTTC. Its protein product is CASSPQGAYNEQFF.

By share, this clone ranks as medium-sized. This chain connects TRBV29-1 to TRBJ1-4; tentatively, D is TRBD1 (6 bases). The CDR3 consists of 15 residues. V was clipped by 7 bases and J by 1 base, with 16 bases between them. Looked up from germline, CDR1 is SQVTM and CDR2 is ANQGSEA. The CDR3 DNA sequence: TGCAGCGCTAAACAGGGCTTAGGAACTAATGAAAAACTGTTTTTT. Translated: CSAKQGLGTNEKLFF.

This chain joins TRBV7-9 and TRBJ2-7, with 10 bases matching TRBD1. The CDR3 runs to 13 residues. Germline lookup yields CDR1 SEHNR and CDR2 FQNEAQ (reference sequence). After removal of 8 bases from V and 5 bases from J, the junction contained 6 bases not matched to a gene. This chain's CDR3 is CASSGTGDHEQYF. The CDR3 nucleotides read TGTGCCAGCTCCGGGACAGGGGACCACGAGCAGTACTTC.